A single sample gave rise to the 13 T cell receptor beta chains below, sequenced in a study of response to subunit inactivated influenza vaccine. TCRdb processed the RT-PCR reads anew with MiXCR; each CDR3 protein has one entry. The sample consists of hundreds of thousands of distinct CDR3 sequences, about 25% of them appearing once. The material sequenced was CD4+ T cells sorted from PBMCs, taken more than 4 days after vaccination. Receptors originate from a man aged 50 or older who received an inactivated influenza vaccine.

This clonotype has just a few counts. The V call is TRBV7-9, the J call TRBJ1-2; D not certain. The germline V gene encodes CDR1 SEHNR and CDR2 FQNEAQ (reference sequence). CDR3 length: 15 residues. V was trimmed by 1 base and J by 1 base, leaving 10 bases between them. CDR3: CASSLGEGLNYGYTF. DNA of the CDR3: TGTGCCAGCAGCTTAGGTGAAGGGCTTAACTATGGCTACACCTTC. The complete variable domain, with remaining parts taken from reference TRBV7-9 and TRBJ1-2, reads DTGVSQNPRHKITKRGQNVTFRCDPISEHNRLYWYRQTLGQGPEFLTYFQNEAQLEKSRLLSDRFSAERPKGSFSTLEIQRTEQGDSAMYLCASSLGEGLNYGYTFGSGTRLTVV.

This rearrangement joins TRBV4-2 to TRBJ1-1, with D hard to call. The length of the CDR3 is 14 residues. Per germline, CDR1 LGHNA and CDR2 YNFKEQ. Deletions cut 3 bases from V and 0 bases from J, with 8 bases between. The CDR3 loop is CASSQVFLNTEAFF. CDR3 nucleotides: TGTGCCAGCAGCCAGGTCTTTTTGAACACTGAAGCTTTCTTT.

J is TRBJ2-7 and V is TRBV7-6; no clear D. Germline V CDR1 and CDR2: SGHVS, FNYEAQ. Trimming stripped 2 bases from V and 2 bases from J, with 13 bases between. This CDR3 is 15 amino acids long. CDR3: CASSLQPGRTYEQYF. Written as DNA, the CDR3 is TGTGCCAGCAGCTTACAACCCGGACGGACCTACGAGCAGTACTTC.

This chain uses TRBV20-1 with TRBJ2-7, with D unresolved. CDR1 and CDR2 (germline): DFQATT, SNEGSKA (reference sequence). This CDR3 comprises 15 residues. The V gene lost 8 bases and the J gene lost 5 bases, with 25 bases spanning the gap. For the CDR3, the DNA is TGCAGTTCAATAGCCGTCACGGGCGCCCGGGACGAGCAGTACTTC. This gives the protein CSSIAVTGARDEQYF.

CDR3 DNA sequence: TGTGCCAGCATCAAAGGGTCCGCGGGTACCACCTACAATGAGCAGTTCTTC. Translation: CASIKGSAGTTYNEQFF. The chain carries TRBV11-2 and TRBJ2-1; possibly TRBD2 for D (5 bases). This CDR3 region has 17 residues. V lost 7 bases to trimming and J lost 2 bases, with 21 bases between them. The germline V gene encodes CDR1 SGHAT and CDR2 FQNNGV.

In this sample, this clonotype turned up a few times. DNA for the CDR3: TGCAGTCATAGCGGGGGGGCTCGGCATGAGCAGTTCTTC. Protein sequence: CSHSGGARHEQFF. This chain uses TRBV20-1 with TRBJ2-1; 11 positions match TRBD2. In germline, CDR1 is DFQATT, CDR2 SNEGSKA (reference sequence). The CDR3 sequence is 13 residues long. The ends lost 8 bases at V and 8 bases at J; junction bases unmatched: 8.

This chain links TRBV28 with TRBJ2-5, with TRBD1 identical over 7 bases. The CDR3 sequence is 16 residues long. Germline CDR1 reads MDHEN; CDR2 reads SYDVKM. Trimming at V came to 5 bases and at J to 5 bases, leaving 14 bases not matched to a gene. The CDR3 sequence: CASSPKLMTGPETQYF. DNA of the CDR3: TGTGCCAGCAGTCCGAAGCTCATGACAGGGCCCGAGACCCAGTACTTC.

This chain joins TRBV28 and TRBJ2-3, with D possibly matching TRBD1 (6 bases). The CDR3 contains 15 residues. CDR1 is MDHEN, CDR2 SYDVKM, per germline. V lost 7 bases, J lost 5 bases, and 19 bases lay in between. In DNA, the CDR3 is TGTGCCAGCAATGGCAGGGGCAGCTCGGGAGATACGCAGTATTTT. This gives the protein CASNGRGSSGDTQYF.

This clonotype appeared once. The chain uses TRBV28 and TRBJ1-2, with no clear D. Trimming stripped 6 bases from V and 7 bases from J, with 18 bases between. Germline CDR1 reads MDHEN; CDR2 reads SYDVKM. The CDR3 is 14 residues long. The CDR3 here is CASRMRPSGGGYTF. The CDR3 coding sequence is TGTGCCAGCAGAATGCGGCCGTCCGGAGGTGGCTACACCTTC.

There are a few counts of this clonotype. The chain carries TRBV28 and TRBJ2-2; TRBD2 matches at 12 bases. Germline CDR1 reads MDHEN; CDR2 reads SYDVKM. Unmatched junction bases numbered 5, after V lost 1 base and J lost 5 bases. There are 17 residues in the CDR3. CDR3 DNA sequence: TGTGCCAGCAGTTTATTTTTACTAGCGGGAGGTACCGGGGAGCTGTTTTTT. Amino acids: CASSLFLLAGGTGELFF. The whole variable domain, filled in from reference TRBV28 and TRBJ2-2, reads DVKVTQSSRYLVKRTGEKVFLECVQDMDHENMFWYRQDPGLGLRLIYFSYDVKMKEKGDIPEGYSVSREKKERFSLILESASTNQTSMYLCASSLFLLAGGTGELFFGEGSRLTVL.

The CDR3 is CSARGASMAGEKLFF. In DNA, the CDR3 is TGCAGTGCTAGAGGGGCTTCGATGGCCGGGGAAAAACTGTTTTTT. The chain couples TRBV20-1 to TRBJ1-4; D is ambiguous. The CDR3 runs to 15 residues. Germline loops: CDR1 DFQATT, CDR2 SNEGSKA (reference sequence). Trimming took off 1 base at V and 8 bases at J, with 17 bases between the two ends.

CDR3 DNA sequence: TGTGCCAGCAAACTAGTGTCCTACAATGAGCAGTTCTTC. Encoded protein: CASKLVSYNEQFF. This chain uses TRBV6-1 with TRBJ2-1; tentatively, D is TRBD2 (5 bases). There are 13 residues in the CDR3. Germline loops: CDR1 MNHNS, CDR2 SASEGT. The ends were cut back, 7 bases at V and 1 base at J, with 8 bases in the middle.

V usage is TRBV12-3 or TRBV12-4 and J usage is TRBJ2-7, with TRBD1 identical over 7 bases. CDR3 length: 14 amino acids. V shed 2 bases and J 3 bases; nucleotides not matched to a gene: 4. DNA of the CDR3: TGTGCCAGCAGTTTAAGGGGACAGTTCTACGAGCAGTACTTC. Amino acid sequence: CASSLRGQFYEQYF.